This is a list of T cell receptor beta chains from one sample in a study of blood T cell repertoires in COVID-19. TCRdb's table, derived via immunoSEQ multiplex PCR, lists solely in-frame clones and lacks some. The sample yields some 150,000 clones, 85% seen once. The sample was peripheral blood. The source of these receptors is a woman aged 40 to 50 with active or convalescent COVID-19. Both conserved end residues are part of each CDR3. The order of the fields is D gene, V gene, clone size, J gene, CDR3 protein, CDR3 DNA. The D gene is left open where the match is weak. The size of a clone is reported for some rows only, either as once, few or many, or as a class for expanded clones.

TRBD1	TRBV9	NA	TRBJ1-1	CASSVNRGADTEAFF	TGTGCCAGCAGCGTTAACAGGGGGGCAGACACTGAAGCTTTCTTT
TRBD1	TRBV20-1	NA	TRBJ1-5	CSASPGTGNQPQHF	TGCAGTGCTAGTCCCGGGACAGGGAATCAGCCCCAGCATTTT
TRBD2	TRBV10-1	NA	TRBJ2-1	CASSEPFCGLAGGKGNEQFF	TGCGCCAGCAGTGAGCCCTTTTGTGGACTAGCGGGGGGGAAAGGCAATGAGCAGTTCTTC
NA	TRBV5-1	once	TRBJ1-2	CASSLGPPGLGYGYTF	TGCGCCAGCAGCTTGGGCCCCCCGGGTTTGGGCTATGGCTACACCTTC
TRBD2	TRBV3-1/TRBV3-2	NA	TRBJ2-7	CASSQTPGLAGGSYEQYF	TGTGCCAGCAGCCAAACCCCGGGACTAGCGGGGGGATCCTACGAGCAGTACTTC
NA	TRBV10-1	few	TRBJ2-7	CASSDSSYEQYF	TGCGCCAGCAGCGATAGCTCCTACGAGCAGTACTTC
NA	TRBV3-1/TRBV3-2	once	TRBJ1-1	CASARSQGKTEAFF	TGTGCCAGCGCAAGGTCACAGGGAAAGACTGAAGCTTTCTTT
TRBD1	TRBV12-3/TRBV12-4	NA	TRBJ1-2	CASSTTGGYGYTF	TGTGCCAGCAGTACGACAGGGGGATATGGCTACACCTTC
TRBD1	TRBV19	NA	TRBJ1-4	CASGRTGVTEKLFF	TGTGCCAGTGGGCGGACAGGAGTCACTGAAAAACTGTTTTTT
NA	TRBV11-2	NA	TRBJ2-5	CASSLVGSGRETQYF	TGTGCCAGCAGCTTAGTCGGGTCCGGCCGGGAGACCCAGTACTTC
TRBD1	TRBV2	NA	TRBJ1-4	CASGQGKEKLFF	TGTGCCAGCGGACAGGGGAAGGAAAAACTGTTTTTT
TRBD1	TRBV28	NA	TRBJ1-2	CASRTEGTGSYGYTF	TGTGCCAGCCGGACCGAGGGGACAGGGAGTTATGGCTACACCTTC
NA	TRBV25-1	few	TRBJ2-1	CASSEPGLAGSYNEQFF	TGTGCCAGCAGTGAACCCGGGTTAGCTGGCTCCTACAATGAGCAGTTCTTC
NA	TRBV2	NA	TRBJ2-4	CAIVARPDSVENIQYF	TGTGCCATCGTAGCGAGACCTGACTCTGTTGAAAACATTCAGTACTTC
TRBD2	TRBV6-4	NA	TRBJ2-1	CASSEYFDGGVSYNEQFF	TGTGCCAGCAGTGAATACTTCGACGGGGGGGTATCCTACAATGAGCAGTTCTTC
NA	TRBV20-1	NA	TRBJ2-7	CSASFDEQYF	TGCAGTGCTAGTTTCGACGAGCAGTACTTC
NA	TRBV28	NA	TRBJ1-5	CASRSTGAGQPQHF	TGTGCCAGCAGGTCGACAGGCGCAGGTCAGCCCCAGCATTTT
TRBD1	TRBV6-5	NA	TRBJ2-7	CASNGSRGPYEQYF	TGTGCCTCCAACGGGTCCAGGGGGCCCTACGAGCAGTACTTC
NA	TRBV6-1	NA	TRBJ1-2	CASSEWGQHGYTF	TGTGCCAGCAGTGAATGGGGACAACATGGCTACACCTTC
TRBD1	TRBV5-6	NA	TRBJ2-6	CASSRQGAPAGANVLTF	TGTGCCAGCAGCCGCCAGGGGGCTCCGGCTGGGGCCAACGTCCTGACTTTC
TRBD1	TRBV3-1/TRBV3-2	NA	TRBJ1-3	CASSQRTLRTGAHNSGNTIYF	TGTGCCAGCAGCCAAAGGACCCTCCGGACAGGGGCCCACAACTCTGGAAACACCATATATTTT
TRBD1	TRBV19	few	TRBJ2-7	CASPGQGPSSYEQYF	TGTGCCAGCCCGGGACAGGGGCCAAGCTCCTACGAGCAGTACTTC
TRBD2	TRBV4-2	NA	TRBJ2-1	CASSQDLAGDYNEQFF	TGTGCCAGCAGCCAAGATTTGGCGGGGGACTACAATGAGCAGTTCTTC
NA	TRBV28	few	TRBJ1-2	CASWSYSDNLNYGYTF	TGTGCCAGCTGGAGCTATTCGGACAATTTGAACTATGGCTACACCTTC
TRBD1	TRBV13	once	TRBJ1-6	CASSQGQGYNSPLHF	TGTGCCAGCAGCCAGGGACAGGGGTATAATTCACCCCTCCACTTT
TRBD1	TRBV5-4	NA	TRBJ1-4	CASSPGTGNEKLFF	TGTGCCAGCAGCCCCGGGACAGGGAATGAAAAACTGTTTTTT
NA	TRBV19	NA	TRBJ1-6	CASSINRSSYNSPLHF	TGTGCCAGTAGTATTAATCGGAGCTCCTATAATTCACCCCTCCACTTT
TRBD2	TRBV6-5	NA	TRBJ2-7	CASGPGTNYEQYF	TGTGCCAGCGGCCCCGGGACTAACTACGAGCAGTACTTC
TRBD1	TRBV4-3	once	TRBJ2-7	CASSQGTGGTGEQYF	TGCGCCAGCAGCCAAGGGACAGGGGGGACAGGCGAGCAGTACTTC
TRBD2	TRBV7-7	NA	TRBJ2-3	CASSQGLAGGTDTQYF	TGTGCCAGCAGCCAGGGACTAGCGGGGGGCACAGATACGCAGTATTTT
NA	TRBV15	NA	TRBJ2-3	CATSRDLVTDTQYF	TGTGCCACCAGCAGAGATCTTGTCACAGATACGCAGTATTTT
NA	TRBV21-1	NA	TRBJ2-3	CASSKATSGRPDTQYF	TGTGCCAGCAGCAAAGCGACCAGCGGGAGACCAGATACGCAGTATTTT
TRBD1	TRBV2	NA	TRBJ1-5	CASSEVGQGTRPQHF	TGTGCCAGCAGCGAAGTCGGACAGGGAACGAGGCCCCAGCATTTT
NA	TRBV6-6	once	TRBJ1-2	CASSYGLLGVLYGYTF	TGTGCCAGCAGTTACGGTCTATTAGGGGTCCTCTATGGCTACACCTTC
TRBD1	TRBV7-7	NA	TRBJ2-7	CASSFGQGNEQYF	TGTGCCAGCAGCTTCGGACAGGGTAACGAGCAGTACTTC
NA	TRBV4-3	NA	TRBJ2-2	CASSQVIPEVNTGELFF	TGCGCCAGCAGCCAAGTTATCCCAGAGGTGAACACCGGGGAGCTGTTTTTT
NA	TRBV4-3	NA	TRBJ1-4	CASSPQVANEKLFF	TGCGCCAGCAGCCCCCAGGTGGCTAATGAAAAACTGTTTTTT
NA	TRBV15	NA	TRBJ2-1	CATSRAEGNEQFF	TGTGCCACCAGCAGAGCCGAGGGCAATGAGCAGTTCTTC
NA	TRBV7-2	NA	TRBJ1-5	CASSPGTLGQPQHF	TGTGCCAGCAGCCCAGGGACACTCGGTCAGCCCCAGCATTTT
NA	TRBV11-2	NA	TRBJ2-7	CASSPRGDPGLGEQYF	TGTGCCAGCAGCCCCCGAGGGGACCCGGGACTCGGGGAGCAGTACTTC
NA	TRBV5-4	once	TRBJ2-7	CASSLQSQGGHEQYF	TGTGCCAGCAGCCTACAGTCGCAGGGTGGCCACGAGCAGTACTTC